One and the same sample provided the 25 T cell receptor beta chains below, sequenced in a study of T cells in Graves' hyperthyroidism and ophthalmopathy. Researchers took RNA transcripts and amplified the TCR beta CDR3 regions from them. HTBI primers drove first-round RT-PCR of the TCR CDR3. TCRdb itself ran the multiplex PCR reads through MiXCR, one entry per CDR3 protein. The sample consists of hundreds of thousands of distinct CDR3 sequences, approximately 15% of them appearing once. The sequenced sample consisted of blood. The receptors come from a woman aged 30 to 39 with Graves' hyperthyroidism.

Note on this clonotype: A single base separates this from a much larger clone, so it may be a read error. The chain carries TRBV28 and TRBJ1-2; 7 bases are shared with TRBD1. Germline V gives CDR1 MDHEN, CDR2 SYDVKM. The CDR3 is made up of 14 amino acids. The DNA for the CDR3 is TGTGCCAGCACCCAACAGGGGTCGAACTATAGCTACACCTTC. Translating it yields CASTQQGSNYSYTF.

In this sample, this clonotype turned up many times. The J gene is TRBJ1-4, the V gene TRBV20-1; TRBD1 is a possible D gene (6 bases). The germline V and J ends were trimmed by 0 bases and 8 bases, with 19 bases remaining between them. The V gene's germline CDR1 is DFQATT and CDR2 SNEGSKA (reference sequence). CDR3 length: 16 amino acids. In nucleotides, the CDR3 is TGCAGTGCTAGAGAAGGGTCCGGGACACCATCCGAAAAACTGTTTTTT. Translated: CSAREGSGTPSEKLFF.

This clonotype showed up many times. This chain links TRBV2 with TRBJ1-3; weak D call: TRBD1 (6 bases). Per germline, CDR1 SNHLY and CDR2 FYNNEI. V lost 8 bases and J lost 1, with 9 bases in between. CDR3 length: 13 amino acids. The CDR3 DNA reads as TGTGCCAGCCAACAGGGTTCTGGAAACACCATATATTTT. As protein: CASQQGSGNTIYF.

This clonotype was recorded many times. The rearrangement uses TRBV2 and TRBJ1-5; 7 bases match TRBD1. Germline CDR1 reads SNHLY; CDR2 reads FYNNEI. This CDR3 has 14 residues. Trimming cost V 3 bases and J 4 bases; bases outside gene matches: 3. DNA for the CDR3: TGTGCCAGCAGTGACCTGACAGGGAATCAGCCCCAGCATTTT. Amino acids: CASSDLTGNQPQHF.

The CDR3 DNA reads as TGTGCCAGCACTAGCGCTGACTATATTTCAACGGGCACTGAAGCTTTCTTT. Translating gives CASTSADYISTGTEAFF. This chain uses TRBV19 with TRBJ1-1; no definite D call. Trimming removed 9 bases at V and 4 bases at J, with 27 bases between. Germline CDR1 LNHDA, CDR2 SQIVND (reference sequence). The CDR3 covers 17 residues. The full variable domain, rest sourced from reference TRBV19 and TRBJ1-1, is DGGITQSPKYLFRKEGQNVTLSCEQNLNHDAMYWYRQDPGQGLRLIYYSQIVNDFQKGDIAEGYSVSREKKESFPLTVTSAQKNPTAFYLCASTSADYISTGTEAFFGQGTRLTVV.

This clonotype has just a few counts. The rearrangement joins TRBV4-1 to TRBJ2-7; the match to TRBD2 covers 10 bases. Germline-derived CDR1 and CDR2 are MGHRA and YSYEKL. Unmatched junction bases numbered 4, after V lost 3 bases and J lost 5 bases. The CDR3 loop spans 14 amino acids. The CDR3 DNA sequence: TGCGCCAGCAGCCATTCTACTAGCGGGGACGAGCAGTACTTC. Protein sequence: CASSHSTSGDEQYF.

This clonotype was seen ten or more times. The V call is TRBV10-2, the J call TRBJ2-7; 7 bases line up with TRBD2. V lost 3 bases, J lost 2 bases, and 7 bases stayed unmatched. CDR1 and CDR2 (germline): WSHSY, SAAADI. This CDR3 comprises 15 residues. CDR3 loop: CASSDPASGPYEQYF. CDR3 nucleotide sequence: TGCGCCAGCAGTGATCCCGCTAGCGGACCCTACGAGCAGTACTTC.

The table lists this clonotype with many counts. The chain combines TRBV11-2 with TRBJ2-3; TRBD2 matches 9 bases. Per germline, CDR1 SGHAT and CDR2 FQNNGV. CDR3 length: 16 amino acids. The trim removed 5 bases at V and 0 bases at J, leaving 6 bases unmatched. The CDR3 sequence is CASSPVAGVSTDTQYF. CDR3 sequence (DNA): TGTGCCAGCAGCCCTGTAGCGGGAGTGAGCACAGATACGCAGTATTTT.

This clonotype was observed a handful of times. The chain links TRBV29-1 to TRBJ2-5; 9 positions agree with TRBD2. Trimming removed 8 bases from V and 1 base from J; junction bases left unmatched: 11. The CDR3 runs to 15 residues. Germline CDR1 is SQVTM and CDR2 is ANQGSEA. The CDR3 coding sequence is TGCAGCATTCGAAAGACTAGCGGAGCCCAAGAGACCCAGTACTTC. This encodes CSIRKTSGAQETQYF.

This clonotype is a singleton in its sample. The CDR3 reads CSARQDSNQPQHF. Written as DNA, the CDR3 is TGCAGTGCAAGACAGGATAGCAATCAGCCCCAGCATTTT. The chain carries TRBV20-1 and TRBJ1-5; D might be TRBD1 (6 bases). The V gene lost 6 bases and the J gene lost 0 bases, with 9 bases spanning the gap. The CDR3 runs to 13 residues. The germline gives CDR1 DFQATT, CDR2 SNEGSKA (reference sequence).

The sample holds many counts of this clonotype. V usage is TRBV3-1 and J usage is TRBJ1-1; D ambiguous. The CDR3 loop spans 13 amino acids. Germline V gene sequence: CDR1 LGHDT, CDR2 YNNKEL (reference sequence). The germline V and J ends were trimmed by 1 base and 0 bases, with 3 bases remaining between them. The CDR3 bases are TGTGCCAGCAGCCAAGCCCTGAACACTGAAGCTTTCTTT. It encodes CASSQALNTEAFF. The complete variable domain, with remaining parts taken from reference TRBV3-1 and TRBJ1-1, reads DTAVSQTPKYLVTQMGNDKSIKCEQNLGHDTMYWYKQDSKKFLKIMFSYNNKELIINETVPNRFSPKSPDKAHLNLHINSLELGDSAVYFCASSQALNTEAFFGQGTRLTVV.

This clonotype was seen repeatedly, ten times or more. The V and J genes are TRBV12-3 or TRBV12-4 and TRBJ2-3; 8 bases map to TRBD2. This CDR3 comprises 15 residues. With V trimmed by 5 bases and J by 3 bases, 7 bases remained unmatched. CDR3 DNA: TGTGCCAGCAGTCTGAGCGGGAGCGGAACAGATACGCAGTATTTT. Amino acids: CASSLSGSGTDTQYF.

This clonotype was seen a handful of times. The chain joins TRBV20-1 to TRBJ2-1; TRBD2 matches at 7 bases. The J segment lost 4 bases and the V segment lost 2 bases, leaving 8 bases of the junction unmatched. The CDR3 is 15 amino acids. Germline-derived CDR1 and CDR2 are DFQATT and SNEGSKA (reference sequence). CDR3 region: CSARTRDYTYNEQFF. CDR3 nucleotides: TGCAGTGCTAGAACCCGGGACTACACGTACAATGAGCAGTTCTTC.

This clonotype came up a few times. The chain joins TRBV3-1 to TRBJ1-2; TRBD1 matches at 7 bases. From germline, CDR1 is LGHDT and CDR2 YNNKEL (reference sequence). CDR3 length: 14 residues. The junction had 6 bases not matched to a gene; V was cut back by 0 bases and J by 8 bases. CDR3 sequence (DNA): TGTGCCAGCAGCCAAGATAGGACAGGAAGGGGCTACACCTTC. Its translation is CASSQDRTGRGYTF.

This clonotype was observed a few times. The gene calls are TRBV30 and TRBJ2-1; a possible D gene is TRBD2 (7 bases). CDR1 and CDR2 from the germline V gene are GTSNPN and SVGIG (reference sequence). There are 16 residues in the CDR3. Trimming stripped 3 bases from V and 3 bases from J, with 18 bases between. In nucleotides, the CDR3 is TGTGCCTGGAGGCCCGCGAAGGGGGAGGGCTACAATGAGCAGTTCTTC. Protein sequence: CAWRPAKGEGYNEQFF.

This clonotype came up many times. The rearrangement uses TRBV27 and TRBJ1-1; TRBD1 might be the D (6 bases). From germline, CDR1 is MNHEY and CDR2 SMNVEV (reference sequence). The V gene lost 8 bases and the J gene lost 0 bases, with 16 bases spanning the gap. The CDR3 has 15 residues. The CDR3 DNA reads as TGTGCCAGCGGGCGGAGGGGGAACTTGAACACTGAAGCTTTCTTT. Amino acid sequence: CASGRRGNLNTEAFF.

This clonotype was found a few times. The rearrangement links TRBV28 to TRBJ2-7; 7 bases are shared with TRBD1. The CDR3 runs 15 residues. Germline V lookup: CDR1 MDHEN, CDR2 SYDVKM. The V and J ends lost 6 bases and 3 bases, in that order; junction bases with no gene match: 11. As DNA, the CDR3 is TGTGCCAGCAGCCCCCGGGGCAGGGGGTACTACGAGCAGTACTTC. Amino acid sequence: CASSPRGRGYYEQYF.

This clonotype was counted many times. V is TRBV5-1 and J is TRBJ2-1, with 9 bases matching TRBD1. Per the germline V gene, CDR1 is SGHRS and CDR2 is YFSETQ. CDR3 length: 15 amino acids. The V segment lost 4 bases and the J segment 7 bases; nucleotides outside the gene matches: 9. CDR3: CASSATGTGQNEQFF. For the CDR3, the DNA is TGCGCCAGCAGCGCAACCGGGACAGGGCAGAATGAGCAGTTCTTC. Drawing the rest from reference TRBV5-1 and TRBJ2-1, the complete variable domain is KAGVTQTPRYLIKTRGQQVTLSCSPISGHRSVSWYQQTPGQGLQFLFEYFSETQRNKGNFPGRFSGRQFSNSRSEMNVSTLELGDSALYLCASSATGTGQNEQFFGPGTRLTVL.

This clonotype has a count of ten or more. This chain joins TRBV28 and TRBJ1-4, with 7 bases fitting TRBD1. The ends lost 3 bases at V and 6 bases at J; junction bases unmatched: 10. Germline V lookup: CDR1 MDHEN, CDR2 SYDVKM. There are 16 residues in the CDR3. CDR3 sequence (DNA): TGTGCCAGCAGTTTTTTAGAGACAGGGTCGTATGAAAAACTGTTTTTT. The encoded protein is CASSFLETGSYEKLFF.

This clonotype was seen a few times. The rearrangement links TRBV6-5 to TRBJ2-7; 10 nucleotides match TRBD2. CDR3 length equals 15 residues. V shed 7 bases, J shed 0 bases, and the junction held 6 bases outside the gene matches. Germline CDR1 is MNHEY and CDR2 is SVGAGI. The CDR3 loop is CASNLAGGNSYEQYF. DNA of the CDR3: TGTGCCAGCAATTTAGCGGGAGGAAACTCCTACGAGCAGTACTTC.

This clonotype was observed a few times. V is TRBV10-3 and J is TRBJ1-5, with 9 nucleotides matching TRBD1. The CDR3 has 18 amino acids. Looked up from germline, CDR1 is ENHRY and CDR2 is SYGVKD. V gave up 10 bases and J gave up 2 bases; unmatched junction bases: 18. CDR3 sequence reads: CATDAVGTGIRGNQPQHF. The CDR3 DNA follows: TGTGCCACCGATGCCGTCGGGACAGGGATTCGAGGCAATCAGCCCCAGCATTTT.

This clonotype was seen a few times. The DNA for the CDR3 is TGCAGCGGTGGACAGGGTAATTTGAATGGCTACACCTTC. It yields the protein CSGGQGNLNGYTF. This chain links TRBV29-1 with TRBJ1-2; 8 bases agree with TRBD1. After removal of 7 bases from V and 6 bases from J, the junction contained 10 bases not matched to a gene. The CDR3 length is 13 residues. CDR1 and CDR2 (germline): SQVTM, ANQGSEA.

This chain connects TRBV29-1 to TRBJ2-1; 9 bases fit TRBD2. V dropped 1 base and J dropped 3; count of bases not matched to a gene: 4. CDR3 size: 15 residues. Germline V lookup: CDR1 SQVTM, CDR2 ANQGSEA. The chain's CDR3 is CSVEGSGGLYNEQFF. In DNA form, the CDR3 reads TGCAGCGTTGAAGGTAGCGGGGGACTCTACAATGAGCAGTTCTTC.

The rearrangement uses TRBV6-1 and TRBJ1-1; the D gene is possibly TRBD1 (6 bases). Per germline, CDR1 MNHNS and CDR2 SASEGT. V was cut by 6 bases and J by 7 bases, with 9 bases left in between. CDR3 length equals 11 residues. CDR3 region: CASRGQNEAFF. The CDR3 region has the DNA TGTGCCAGCAGAGGACAGAATGAAGCTTTCTTT.

This clonotype was seen repeatedly, ten times or more. The rearrangement uses TRBV12-3 or TRBV12-4 and TRBJ2-1; 9 nucleotides line up with TRBD1. Germline trimming cut 3 bases from V and 5 bases from J; bases unmatched to any gene: 2. This CDR3 is built from 14 residues. The CDR3 region has the DNA TGTGCCAGCAGTTTGGACAGGGGAGACAATGAGCAGTTCTTC. It codes for CASSLDRGDNEQFF.